This T cell receptor beta chain was sequenced during a study of graft-versus-host responses after intestinal transplantation. Overall study context: Among the recipients, all got anti-thymocyte globulin induction and then tacrolimus and steroids for roughly three years. Whole-study results and caveats: Detection of GvH clones occurred in recipient marrow, and some had their first appearance in ileum or blood.

Repertoires were generated with immunoSEQ multiplex PCR, while TCRdb's copy carries only in-frame clones and drops some. The sample shows approximately 58,000 clones, about 90% of them seen only once. About this clone itself: Its antigen is still unknown.

This receptor was taken from a human patient who received an intestinal transplant, so some T cells may come from the graft donor. The sample in question was PBMCs, obtained 118 to 130 days after intestinal transplantation.

CDR3: CASSFLSVLGYEQYF. CDR3 sequence (DNA): TGTGCCAGCAGTTTTTTGAGCGTTCTTGGCTACGAGCAGTACTTC. The chain is built from TRBV2 and TRBJ2-7; no definite D call. V was pared by 5 bases and J by 3 bases, with 17 bases between. This CDR3 contains 15 residues. Germline V gene sequence: CDR1 SNHLY, CDR2 FYNNEI.